These 32 T cell receptor beta chains were sequenced from one sample in a study of siplizumab effects on memory and regulatory T cells. Profiling relied on immunoSEQ multiplex PCR, and the TCRdb table lists in-frame clones only, not all of them. The sample shows about 97,000 clones, about nine tenths of them seen only once. The sample was non-Treg CD4+ T cells sorted from blood. These receptors all stem from a human donor in good health.

V usage is TRBV7-6 and J usage is TRBJ2-7; D call uncertain. The V gene lost 5 bases and the J gene lost 0 bases, with 17 bases spanning the gap. The CDR3 totals 16 residues. The germline CDR1 and CDR2 sequences are SGHVS and FNYEAQ. CDR3 in amino acids: CASSPPLVHDSYEQYF. DNA of the CDR3: TGTGCCAGCAGCCCACCTCTGGTTCACGACTCCTACGAGCAGTACTTC. Full variable domain (remainder filled in from reference TRBV7-6 and TRBJ2-7): GAGVSQSPRYKVTKRGQDVALRCDPISGHVSLYWYRQALGQGPEFLTYFNYEAQQDKSGLPNDRFSAERPEGSISTLTIQRTEQRDSAMYRCASSPPLVHDSYEQYFGPGTRLTVT.

This clone showed up just a few times. The chain links TRBV5-5 to TRBJ1-1; D gene unclear. The CDR3 runs 13 residues. Trimming removed 1 base at V and 0 bases at J, with 4 bases between. Germline lookup yields CDR1 SGHKS and CDR2 YYEKEE (reference sequence). The CDR3 protein is CASSLRLNTEAFF. As DNA, the CDR3 is TGTGCCAGCAGCTTGCGGTTGAACACTGAAGCTTTCTTT.

The chain has TRBV6-1 and TRBJ1-5, with no clear D. In germline, CDR1 is MNHNS, CDR2 SASEGT. The CDR3 covers 11 residues. Trimming removed 6 bases from V and 4 bases from J, with 4 bases in between. DNA for the CDR3: TGTGCCAGCAGGGCGAATCAGCCCCAGCATTTT. It specifies CASRANQPQHF.

The CDR3, as DNA: TGTGCCAGCAGCTTATTCGAAGGACAGGGGCATTATGGCTACACCTTC. This gives the protein CASSLFEGQGHYGYTF. This chain uses TRBV7-2 with TRBJ1-2, with 9 bases matching TRBD1. V lost 2 bases and J lost 5; bases outside the gene matches: 9. Germline lookup yields CDR1 SGHTA and CDR2 FQGNSA. The CDR3 consists of 16 residues.

The gene calls are TRBV18 and TRBJ2-1; 10 nucleotides line up with TRBD2. This CDR3 is 16 amino acids long. The V gene's germline CDR1 is KGHSH and CDR2 LQKENI. Trimming cost V 3 bases and J 5 bases; bases outside gene matches: 7. The DNA for the CDR3 is TGTGCCAGCTCACCGCTGACTAGCGGGTATGACAATGAGCAGTTCTTC. Translation: CASSPLTSGYDNEQFF.

V is TRBV7-9 and J is TRBJ2-7; D tentatively reads TRBD1 or TRBD2 (5 bases each). Trimming pared 5 bases from V and 0 bases from J, leaving 11 bases between. The length of the CDR3 is 14 residues. The germline CDR1 and CDR2 sequences are SEHNR and FQNEAQ (reference sequence). Written as DNA, the CDR3 is TGTGCCAGCAGCCCCCGGGGCAGCTCCTACGAGCAGTACTTC. Its protein is CASSPRGSSYEQYF. Complete variable domain (other parts from reference TRBV7-9 and TRBJ2-7): DTGVSQNPRHKITKRGQNVTFRCDPISEHNRLYWYRQTLGQGPEFLTYFQNEAQLEKSRLLSDRFSAERPKGSFSTLEIQRTEQGDSAMYLCASSPRGSSYEQYFGPGTRLTVT.

The V gene is TRBV30, the J gene TRBJ2-1; TRBD2 aligns across 9 bases. The CDR3 contains 14 residues. Germline lookup yields CDR1 GTSNPN and CDR2 SVGIG (reference sequence). The V gene end was trimmed by 5 bases and the J gene end by 3 bases; junction bases not matched to a gene: 5. The CDR3 loop is CAWQRLADYNEQFF. The CDR3, as DNA: TGTGCCTGGCAACGACTAGCGGACTACAATGAGCAGTTCTTC.

The V and J genes are TRBV12-5 and TRBJ1-2; D is unresolved. Trimming removed 0 bases from V and 4 bases from J, with 9 bases in between. This CDR3 is built from 14 residues. The germline gives CDR1 LGHNT, CDR2 FRNRAP. The CDR3 here is CASGLVFRGYGYTF. CDR3 in DNA: TGTGCTAGTGGTTTGGTCTTCCGGGGCTATGGCTACACCTTC.

This chain links TRBV19 with TRBJ1-3; D unresolved. The germline gives CDR1 LNHDA, CDR2 SQIVND (reference sequence). Deletions cut 8 bases from V and 4 bases from J, with 12 bases between. The CDR3 runs to 13 residues. The DNA for the CDR3 is TGTGCCAGTTACCTGGGTGCCGGAAACACCATATATTTT. This translates into CASYLGAGNTIYF.

This chain connects TRBV11-3 to TRBJ2-3; D is unclear. The ends were cut back, 5 bases at V and 4 bases at J, with 19 bases in the middle. The germline gives CDR1 SGHNT, CDR2 YENEEA. CDR3 length: 16 residues. CDR3 in DNA: TGTGCCAGCAGCCTGAGCTCTAGAGGTTCCGCAGATACGCAGTATTTT. Protein product: CASSLSSRGSADTQYF.

A single count supports this clone. The chain recombines TRBV7-2 with TRBJ2-1, with a possible D match to TRBD2 (5 bases). The CDR3 sequence is 15 residues long. From germline, CDR1 is SGHTA and CDR2 FQGNSA. V gave up 1 base and J gave up 7 bases, with 14 bases separating them. This CDR3 is CASSLDPSRQNEQFF. The DNA for the CDR3 is TGTGCCAGCAGCTTAGATCCTAGCCGTCAGAATGAGCAGTTCTTC.

The genes are TRBV6-6 and TRBJ1-1; D remains ambiguous. The V end was cut by 7 bases, the J end by 4 bases, with 19 bases between. This CDR3 contains 15 residues. The germline CDR1 and CDR2 sequences are MNHNY and SVGAGI (reference sequence). The CDR3, as DNA: TGTGCCAGCACGATCGAGTACACGGCGGGCACTGAAGCTTTCTTT. Protein product: CASTIEYTAGTEAFF.

V is TRBV5-8 and J is TRBJ2-3, with D uncertain. Germline V CDR1 and CDR2: SGHTS, YDEGEE. Trimming left V 6 bases short and J 2 bases short, with 25 bases between. CDR3 length: 18 residues. Here the CDR3 reads CASTDGQVTVFSTDTQYF. CDR3 DNA: TGTGCCAGCACGGACGGGCAGGTCACTGTCTTTTCCACAGATACGCAGTATTTT.

The table lists this clone with a count of one. The chain couples TRBV11-3 to TRBJ1-1; TRBD1 might be the D (6 bases). Trimming removed 0 bases at V and 1 base at J, with 9 bases between. The CDR3 length is 15 residues. Germline V gene sequence: CDR1 SGHNT, CDR2 YENEEA. CDR3 protein: CASSLDGGQNTEAFF. In DNA form, the CDR3 reads TGTGCCAGCAGCTTAGATGGGGGCCAGAACACTGAAGCTTTCTTT.

The chain couples TRBV19 to TRBJ2-4; weak D call: TRBD1 (6 bases). Trimming pared 3 bases from V and 7 bases from J, leaving 13 bases between. The CDR3 sequence is 14 residues long. Per germline, CDR1 LNHDA and CDR2 SQIVND (reference sequence). The CDR3 loop reads CASSIKTGSNIQYF. CDR3 in DNA: TGTGCCAGTAGTATCAAAACAGGGTCGAACATTCAGTACTTC.

CDR3 bases: TGTGCCAGCGCCAACCGGGACAGGGCCACAGATACGCAGTATTTT. It yields the protein CASANRDRATDTQYF. The chain uses TRBV11-3 and TRBJ2-3; 9 nucleotides line up with TRBD1. The ends lost 8 bases at V and 2 bases at J; junction bases unmatched: 8. Germline CDR1 and CDR2: SGHNT and YENEEA. This CDR3 region has 15 residues.

The V gene is TRBV7-2, the J gene TRBJ1-2, with no clear D. The CDR3 consists of 14 residues. Trimming left V 2 bases short and J 7 bases short, with 14 bases between. The germline V gene encodes CDR1 SGHTA and CDR2 FQGNSA. CDR3 loop: CASSLTGEGGGYTF. DNA of the CDR3: TGTGCCAGCAGCTTAACCGGGGAGGGTGGTGGCTACACCTTC.

J is TRBJ2-3 and V is TRBV5-1; 7 bases align to TRBD1. Germline V gene sequence: CDR1 SGHRS, CDR2 YFSETQ. This CDR3 is 14 amino acids long. J was trimmed by 1 base and V by 3 bases; bases with no gene match: 2. CDR3 residues: CASSSGTGTDTQYF. The CDR3 DNA reads TGCGCCAGCAGCTCGGGGACAGGCACAGATACGCAGTATTTT. The full variable domain, with the rest looked up from reference TRBV5-1 and TRBJ2-3, is KAGVTQTPRYLIKTRGQQVTLSCSPISGHRSVSWYQQTPGQGLQFLFEYFSETQRNKGNFPGRFSGRQFSNSRSEMNVSTLELGDSALYLCASSSGTGTDTQYFGPGTRLTVL.

The chain employs TRBV2 and TRBJ2-7; the match to TRBD1 covers 9 bases. CDR1 SNHLY and CDR2 FYNNEI come from the germline V gene. The CDR3 is made up of 14 amino acids. With 5 bases clipped from V and 5 bases from J, the junction kept 7 bases outside the gene matches. The CDR3: CASSPRTGAHEQYF. The CDR3 DNA follows: TGTGCCAGCAGTCCACGGACAGGGGCCCACGAGCAGTACTTC.

The J gene is TRBJ2-1, the V gene TRBV10-3; TRBD1 matches at 9 bases. Unmatched junction bases numbered 17, after V lost 5 bases and J lost 3 bases. This CDR3 spans 19 amino acids. CDR1 and CDR2 (germline): ENHRY, SYGVKD. The CDR3 sequence is CAISPGLQGAPAYYNEQFF. The CDR3 nucleotides read TGTGCCATCAGTCCGGGTCTACAGGGGGCCCCTGCCTACTACAATGAGCAGTTCTTC.

As DNA, the CDR3 is TGTGCCAGTAGTATGGGGCCCCGACAGGCACGACCTGGAAACACCATATATTTT. It codes for CASSMGPRQARPGNTIYF. The chain links TRBV19 to TRBJ1-3; D is possibly TRBD1 (6 bases). Looked up from germline, CDR1 is LNHDA and CDR2 is SQIVND (reference sequence). The CDR3 consists of 18 residues. V was clipped by 3 bases and J by 2 bases, with 20 bases between them.

The CDR3 here is CASSKGLAEMETQYF. CDR3 in DNA: TGTGCCAGTAGTAAGGGACTAGCTGAAATGGAGACCCAGTACTTC. The rearrangement joins TRBV19 to TRBJ2-5, with 9 positions matching TRBD2. Germline CDR1 is LNHDA and CDR2 is SQIVND (reference sequence). The V segment lost 4 bases and the J segment 5 bases; nucleotides outside the gene matches: 8. CDR3 length: 15 amino acids.

This sequence joins TRBV29-1 and TRBJ1-1, with D perhaps matching TRBD1 (6 bases). CDR3 size: 13 residues. Germline CDR1 SQVTM, CDR2 ANQGSEA. Deletions cut 7 bases from V and 0 bases from J, with 12 bases between. The DNA for the CDR3 is TGCAGCGCCTACAGGGTTATGAACACTGAAGCTTTCTTT. It encodes CSAYRVMNTEAFF.

The chain uses TRBV30 and TRBJ1-4; maybe TRBD1 (6 bases). CDR3 length equals 12 residues. Deletions cut 2 bases from V and 11 bases from J, with 12 bases between. Looked up from germline, CDR1 is GTSNPN and CDR2 is SVGIG (reference sequence). CDR3 in DNA: TGTGCCTGGAGTCCGCGACAGGACAAACTGTTTTTT. As protein: CAWSPRQDKLFF. The full variable domain, completed using reference TRBV30 and TRBJ1-4, is SQTIHQWPATLVQPVGSPLSLECTVEGTSNPNLYWYRQAAGRGLQLLFYSVGIGQISSEVPQNLSASRPQDRQFILSSKKLLLSDSGFYLCAWSPRQDKLFFGSGTQLSVL.

The genes are TRBV25-1 and TRBJ2-5; TRBD1 matches at 10 bases. Trimming cost V 1 base and J 13 bases; bases outside gene matches: 6. Per germline, CDR1 MGHDK and CDR2 SYGVNS. This CDR3 is 13 amino acids long. The CDR3 DNA sequence: TGTGCCAGCAGTGAATTCCCGGGACAGGGGCTGTACTTC. Its translation is CASSEFPGQGLYF.

This sequence joins TRBV5-4 and TRBJ2-7; the match to TRBD1 covers 9 bases. From germline, CDR1 is SGHNT and CDR2 YYREEE (reference sequence). The CDR3 has 14 residues. The trim removed 4 bases at V and 7 bases at J, leaving 9 bases unmatched. CDR3 residues: CASSLKGQGGEQYF. The CDR3 region has the DNA TGTGCCAGCAGCCTGAAGGGACAGGGAGGGGAGCAGTACTTC.

The chain uses TRBV7-9 and TRBJ2-7; D gene unclear. This CDR3 is built from 12 residues. V dropped 4 bases and J dropped 4 bases, with 8 bases sitting between them. Germline V gene sequence: CDR1 SEHNR, CDR2 FQNEAQ (reference sequence). The CDR3 spells CASSSSLYEQYF. The CDR3 nucleotides read TGTGCCAGCAGCTCTTCTTTGTACGAGCAGTACTTC.

The chain couples TRBV6-1 to TRBJ2-5, with 10 bases aligning to TRBD1. The CDR3 is 15 residues long. CDR1 and CDR2 (germline): MNHNS, SASEGT. The J segment lost 2 bases and the V segment lost 7 bases, leaving 7 bases of the junction unmatched. The CDR3 sequence is CASNSGQGYQETQYF. CDR3 bases: TGTGCCAGCAACTCGGGACAGGGGTATCAAGAGACCCAGTACTTC.

The V gene is TRBV5-1, the J gene TRBJ1-5; D remains ambiguous. CDR3 length equals 14 residues. V was pared by 0 bases and J by 3 bases, with 7 bases between. The V gene's germline CDR1 is SGHRS and CDR2 YFSETQ. The CDR3: CASSLGGFNQPQHF. The CDR3 nucleotides are TGCGCCAGCAGCTTGGGGGGATTCAATCAGCCCCAGCATTTT.

J is TRBJ2-3 and V is TRBV7-2; 7 bases are shared with TRBD2. The CDR3 loop spans 13 amino acids. CDR1 and CDR2 (germline): SGHTA, FQGNSA. V shed 3 bases, J shed 4 bases, and the junction held 1 base outside the gene matches. CDR3 loop: CASSLGGSDTQYF. CDR3 nucleotide sequence: TGTGCCAGCAGCTTGGGAGGGTCAGATACGCAGTATTTT.

The rearrangement joins TRBV7-6 to TRBJ2-7; 10 nucleotides agree with TRBD2. The CDR3 has 15 amino acids. The V and J ends lost 4 bases and 1 base, in that order; junction bases with no gene match: 4. Per germline, CDR1 SGHVS and CDR2 FNYEAQ. The CDR3 DNA is TGTGCCAGCAGCTCGATTAGCGGGAGGTCCTACGAGCAGTACTTC. This gives the protein CASSSISGRSYEQYF.

The chain carries TRBV19 and TRBJ1-5; no firm D call. The CDR3 runs to 17 residues. The ends were cut back, 4 bases at V and 6 bases at J, with 22 bases in the middle. CDR1 is LNHDA and CDR2 is SQIVND in the germline V gene (reference sequence). This CDR3 reads CASSSQVWGTRSQPQHF. The CDR3 DNA sequence: TGTGCCAGTAGTAGTCAAGTGTGGGGAACGCGGAGTCAGCCCCAGCATTTT.